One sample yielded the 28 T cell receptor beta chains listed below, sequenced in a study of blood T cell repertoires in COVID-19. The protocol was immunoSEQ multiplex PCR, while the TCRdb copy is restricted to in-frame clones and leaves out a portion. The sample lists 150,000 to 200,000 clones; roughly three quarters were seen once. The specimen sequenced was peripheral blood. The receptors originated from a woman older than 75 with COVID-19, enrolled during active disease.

The CDR3 is CASSYIQGYEQYF. The CDR3 DNA follows: TGTGCCAGCAGTTACATACAGGGCTACGAGCAGTACTTC. This chain links TRBV6-5 with TRBJ2-7; D possibly corresponds to TRBD1 (6 bases). V lost 2 bases to trimming and J lost 3 bases, with 8 bases between them. Germline CDR1 is MNHEY and CDR2 is SVGAGI. The CDR3 totals 13 residues.

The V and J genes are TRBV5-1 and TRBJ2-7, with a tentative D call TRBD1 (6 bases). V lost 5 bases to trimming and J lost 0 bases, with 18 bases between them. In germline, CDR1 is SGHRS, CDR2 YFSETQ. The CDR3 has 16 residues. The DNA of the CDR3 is TGCGCCAGCAGTTCTACCGGGACACCAAGCTCCTACGAGCAGTACTTC. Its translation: CASSSTGTPSSYEQYF. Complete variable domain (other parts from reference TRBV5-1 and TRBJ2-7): KAGVTQTPRYLIKTRGQQVTLSCSPISGHRSVSWYQQTPGQGLQFLFEYFSETQRNKGNFPGRFSGRQFSNSRSEMNVSTLELGDSALYLCASSSTGTPSSYEQYFGPGTRLTVT.

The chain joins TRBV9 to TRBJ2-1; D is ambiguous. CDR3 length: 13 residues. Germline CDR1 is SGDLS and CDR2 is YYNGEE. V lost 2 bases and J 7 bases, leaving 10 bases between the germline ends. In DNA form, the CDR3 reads TGTGCCAGCAGCGTGGCCTTGGAGAATGAGCAGTTCTTC. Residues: CASSVALENEQFF.

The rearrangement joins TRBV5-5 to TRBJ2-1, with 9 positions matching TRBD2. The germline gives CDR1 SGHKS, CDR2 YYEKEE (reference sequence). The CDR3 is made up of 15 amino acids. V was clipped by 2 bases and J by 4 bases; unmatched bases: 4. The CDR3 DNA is TGTGCCAGCAGCTTCGTAGCGGGAGCTTACAATGAGCAGTTCTTC. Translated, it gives CASSFVAGAYNEQFF.

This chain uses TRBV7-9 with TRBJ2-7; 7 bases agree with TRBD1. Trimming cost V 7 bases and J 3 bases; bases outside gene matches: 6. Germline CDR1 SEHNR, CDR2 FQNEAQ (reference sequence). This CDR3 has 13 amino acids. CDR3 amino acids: CASTPGTDYEQYF. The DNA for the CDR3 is TGTGCCAGCACCCCCGGGACAGACTACGAGCAGTACTTC.

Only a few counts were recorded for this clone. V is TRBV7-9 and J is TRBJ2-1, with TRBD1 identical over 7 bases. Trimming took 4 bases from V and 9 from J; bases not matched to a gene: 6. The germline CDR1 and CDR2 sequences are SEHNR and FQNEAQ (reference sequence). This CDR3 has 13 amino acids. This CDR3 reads CASSSQQGVEQFF. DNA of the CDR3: TGTGCCAGCAGCTCCCAGCAGGGGGTTGAGCAGTTCTTC.

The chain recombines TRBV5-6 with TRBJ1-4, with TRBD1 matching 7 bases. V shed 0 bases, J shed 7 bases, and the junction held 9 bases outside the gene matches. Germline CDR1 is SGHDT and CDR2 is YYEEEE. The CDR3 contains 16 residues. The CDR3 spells CASSLVVAGGREKLFF. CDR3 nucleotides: TGTGCCAGCAGCTTGGTTGTCGCAGGGGGGCGTGAAAAACTGTTTTTT. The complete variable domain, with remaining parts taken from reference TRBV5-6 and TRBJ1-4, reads DAGVTQSPTHLIKTRGQQVTLRCSPKSGHDTVSWYQQALGQGPQFIFQYYEEEERQRGNFPDRFSGHQFPNYSSELNVNALLLGDSALYLCASSLVVAGGREKLFFGSGTQLSVL.

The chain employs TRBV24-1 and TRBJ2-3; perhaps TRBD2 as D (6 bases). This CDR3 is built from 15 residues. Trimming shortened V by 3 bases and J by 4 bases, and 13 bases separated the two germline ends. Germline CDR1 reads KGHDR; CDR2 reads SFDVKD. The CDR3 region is CATSDPSGSADTQYF. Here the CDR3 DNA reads TGTGCCACCAGTGATCCTTCCGGGAGCGCAGATACGCAGTATTTT.

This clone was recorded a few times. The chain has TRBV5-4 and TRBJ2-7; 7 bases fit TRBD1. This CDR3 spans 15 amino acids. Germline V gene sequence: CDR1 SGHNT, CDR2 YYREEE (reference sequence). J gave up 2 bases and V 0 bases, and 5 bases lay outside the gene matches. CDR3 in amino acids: CASSLVGRGTYEQYF. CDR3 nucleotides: TGTGCCAGCAGCTTGGTTGGCAGGGGGACCTACGAGCAGTACTTC.

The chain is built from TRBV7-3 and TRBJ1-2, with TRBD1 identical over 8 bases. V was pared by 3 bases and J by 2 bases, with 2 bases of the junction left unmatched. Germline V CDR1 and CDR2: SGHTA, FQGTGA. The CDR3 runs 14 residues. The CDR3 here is CASSLGTGNYGYTF. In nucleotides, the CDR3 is TGTGCCAGCAGCTTGGGGACAGGCAACTATGGCTACACCTTC. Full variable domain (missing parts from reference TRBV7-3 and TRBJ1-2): GAGVSQTPSNKVTEKGKYVELRCDPISGHTALYWYRQSLGQGPEFLIYFQGTGAADDSGLPNDRFFAVRPEGSVSTLKIQRTERGDSAVYLCASSLGTGNYGYTFGSGTRLTVV.

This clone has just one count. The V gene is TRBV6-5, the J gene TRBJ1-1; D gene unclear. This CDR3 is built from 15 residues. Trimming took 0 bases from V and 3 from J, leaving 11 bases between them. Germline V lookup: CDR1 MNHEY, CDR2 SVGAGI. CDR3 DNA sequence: TGTGCCAGCAGTTACTCGAGAGTCCTCCACACTGAAGCTTTCTTT. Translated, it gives CASSYSRVLHTEAFF.

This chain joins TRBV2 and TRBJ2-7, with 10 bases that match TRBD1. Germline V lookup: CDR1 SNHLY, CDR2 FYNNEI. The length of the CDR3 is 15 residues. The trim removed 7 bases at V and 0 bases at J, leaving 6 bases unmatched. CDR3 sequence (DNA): TGTGCCAGCACGAGACAGGGGGCGAGCTCCTACGAGCAGTACTTC. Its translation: CASTRQGASSYEQYF. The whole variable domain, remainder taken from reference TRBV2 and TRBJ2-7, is EPEVTQTPSHQVTQMGQEVILRCVPISNHLYFYWYRQILGQKVEFLVSFYNNEISEKSEIFDDQFSVERPDGSNFTLKIRSTKLEDSAMYFCASTRQGASSYEQYFGPGTRLTVT.

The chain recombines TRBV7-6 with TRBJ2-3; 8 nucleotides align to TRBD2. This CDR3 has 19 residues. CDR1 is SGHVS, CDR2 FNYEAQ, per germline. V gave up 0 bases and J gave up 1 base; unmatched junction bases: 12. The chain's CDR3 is CASSLAPSTSVGGTDTQYF. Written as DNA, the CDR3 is TGTGCCAGCAGCTTAGCCCCATCGACTAGCGTGGGGGGCACAGATACGCAGTATTTT.

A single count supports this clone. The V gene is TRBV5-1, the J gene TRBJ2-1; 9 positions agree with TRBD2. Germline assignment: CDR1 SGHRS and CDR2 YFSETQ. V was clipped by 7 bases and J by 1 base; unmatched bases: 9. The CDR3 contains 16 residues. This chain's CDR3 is CASSPGAGGSYNEQFF. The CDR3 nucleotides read TGCGCCAGCTCCCCAGGGGCGGGGGGGTCCTACAATGAGCAGTTCTTC.

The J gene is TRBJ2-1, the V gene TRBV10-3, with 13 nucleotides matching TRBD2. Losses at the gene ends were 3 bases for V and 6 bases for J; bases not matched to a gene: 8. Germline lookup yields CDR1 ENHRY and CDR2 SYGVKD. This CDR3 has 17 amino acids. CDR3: CAISDPMGTSGANEQFF. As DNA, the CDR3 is TGTGCCATCAGTGACCCGATGGGGACTAGCGGGGCCAATGAGCAGTTCTTC.

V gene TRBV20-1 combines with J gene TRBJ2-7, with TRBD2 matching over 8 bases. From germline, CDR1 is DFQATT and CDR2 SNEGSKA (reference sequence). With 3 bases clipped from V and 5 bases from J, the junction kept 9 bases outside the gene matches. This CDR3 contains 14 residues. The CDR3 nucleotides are TGCAGTGCTAGTGAGCCGGGAGGGCCAGACGAGCAGTACTTC. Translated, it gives CSASEPGGPDEQYF.

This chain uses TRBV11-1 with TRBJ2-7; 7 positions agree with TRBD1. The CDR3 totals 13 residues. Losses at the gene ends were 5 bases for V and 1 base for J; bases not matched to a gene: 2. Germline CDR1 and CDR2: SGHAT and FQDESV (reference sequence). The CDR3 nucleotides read TGTGCCAGCAGCACGGACAGGTCCTACGAGCAGTACTTC. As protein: CASSTDRSYEQYF.

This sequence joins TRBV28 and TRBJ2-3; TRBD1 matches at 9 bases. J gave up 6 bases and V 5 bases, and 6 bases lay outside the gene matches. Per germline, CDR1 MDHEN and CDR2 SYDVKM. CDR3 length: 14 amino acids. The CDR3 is CASSRQGVADTQYF. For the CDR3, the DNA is TGTGCCAGCAGTCGACAGGGGGTCGCGGATACGCAGTATTTT.

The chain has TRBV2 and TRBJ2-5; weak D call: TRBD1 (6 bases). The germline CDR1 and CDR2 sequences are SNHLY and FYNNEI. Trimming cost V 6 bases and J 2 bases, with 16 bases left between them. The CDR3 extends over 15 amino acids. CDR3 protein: CASSGTPLPQETQYF. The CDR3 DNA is TGTGCCAGCAGCGGGACACCATTACCTCAAGAGACCCAGTACTTC. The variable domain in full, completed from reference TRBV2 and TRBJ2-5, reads EPEVTQTPSHQVTQMGQEVILRCVPISNHLYFYWYRQILGQKVEFLVSFYNNEISEKSEIFDDQFSVERPDGSNFTLKIRSTKLEDSAMYFCASSGTPLPQETQYFGPGTRLLVL.

The chain's CDR3 is CASSLSLRVSNQPQHF. The CDR3 DNA reads as TGTGCCAGCAGCTTGAGTCTCCGGGTCAGCAATCAGCCCCAGCATTTT. The chain has TRBV5-5 and TRBJ1-5, with D uncertain. V was trimmed by 1 base and J by 1 base, leaving 12 bases between them. The CDR3 sequence is 16 residues long. The germline CDR1 and CDR2 sequences are SGHKS and YYEKEE (reference sequence). The full variable domain, with the rest looked up from reference TRBV5-5 and TRBJ1-5, is DAGVTQSPTHLIKTRGQQVTLRCSPISGHKSVSWYQQVLGQGPQFIFQYYEKEERGRGNFPDRFSARQFPNYSSELNVNALLLGDSALYLCASSLSLRVSNQPQHFGDGTRLSIL.

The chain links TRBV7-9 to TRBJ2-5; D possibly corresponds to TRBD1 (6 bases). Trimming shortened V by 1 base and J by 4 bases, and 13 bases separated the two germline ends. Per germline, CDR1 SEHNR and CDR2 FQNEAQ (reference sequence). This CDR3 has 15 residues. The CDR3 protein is CASSLGTGQTETQYF. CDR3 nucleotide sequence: TGTGCCAGCAGCTTAGGTACCGGACAGACAGAGACCCAGTACTTC.

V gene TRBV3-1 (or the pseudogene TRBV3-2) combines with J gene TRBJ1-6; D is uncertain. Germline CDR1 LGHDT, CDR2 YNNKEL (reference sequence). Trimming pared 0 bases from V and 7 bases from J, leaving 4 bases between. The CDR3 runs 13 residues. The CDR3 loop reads CASSQEANSPLHF. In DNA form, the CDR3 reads TGTGCCAGCAGCCAAGAAGCGAATTCACCCCTCCACTTT.

CDR3 in amino acids: CASSTGQAHSEKLFF. In DNA form, the CDR3 reads TGTGCCAGCAGCACCGGACAGGCCCACAGTGAAAAACTGTTTTTT. The chain has TRBV7-9 and TRBJ1-4; TRBD1 matches 7 bases. V was clipped by 5 bases and J by 7 bases; unmatched bases: 10. Germline V gene lookup returns CDR1 SEHNR and CDR2 FQNEAQ (reference sequence). This CDR3 region has 15 residues. The full variable domain, rest sourced from reference TRBV7-9 and TRBJ1-4, is DTGVSQNPRHKITKRGQNVTFRCDPISEHNRLYWYRQTLGQGPEFLTYFQNEAQLEKSRLLSDRFSAERPKGSFSTLEIQRTEQGDSAMYLCASSTGQAHSEKLFFGSGTQLSVL.

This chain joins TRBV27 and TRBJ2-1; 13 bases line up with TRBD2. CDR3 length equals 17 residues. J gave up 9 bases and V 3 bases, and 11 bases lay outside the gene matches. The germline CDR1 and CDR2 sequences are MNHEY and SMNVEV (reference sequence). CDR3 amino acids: CASSFLGTSGAPVEQFF. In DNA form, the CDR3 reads TGTGCCAGCAGTTTTCTAGGGACTAGCGGGGCCCCAGTTGAGCAGTTCTTC.

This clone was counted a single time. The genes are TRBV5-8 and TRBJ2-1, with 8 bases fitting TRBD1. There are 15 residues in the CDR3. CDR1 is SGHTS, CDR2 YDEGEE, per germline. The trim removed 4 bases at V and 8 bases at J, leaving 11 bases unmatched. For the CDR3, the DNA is TGTGCCAGCAGCCTATCCGGACAGGGACGCGATGAGCAGTTCTTC. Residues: CASSLSGQGRDEQFF.

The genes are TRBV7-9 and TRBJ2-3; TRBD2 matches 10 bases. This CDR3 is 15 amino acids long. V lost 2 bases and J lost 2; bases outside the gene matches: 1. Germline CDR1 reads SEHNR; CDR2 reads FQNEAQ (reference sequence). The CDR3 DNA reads TGTGCCAGCAGCTTACTAGCGGGGGCCACAGATACGCAGTATTTT. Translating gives CASSLLAGATDTQYF.

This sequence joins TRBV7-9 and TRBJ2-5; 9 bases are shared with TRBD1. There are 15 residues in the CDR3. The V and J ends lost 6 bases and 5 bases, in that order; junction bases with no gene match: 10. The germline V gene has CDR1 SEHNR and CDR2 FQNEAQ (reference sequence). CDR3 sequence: CASRYGTGSEETQYF. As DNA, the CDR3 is TGTGCCAGCAGGTACGGGACAGGGAGTGAGGAGACCCAGTACTTC. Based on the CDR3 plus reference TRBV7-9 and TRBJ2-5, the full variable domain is DTGVSQNPRHKITKRGQNVTFRCDPISEHNRLYWYRQTLGQGPEFLTYFQNEAQLEKSRLLSDRFSAERPKGSFSTLEIQRTEQGDSAMYLCASRYGTGSEETQYFGPGTRLLVL.

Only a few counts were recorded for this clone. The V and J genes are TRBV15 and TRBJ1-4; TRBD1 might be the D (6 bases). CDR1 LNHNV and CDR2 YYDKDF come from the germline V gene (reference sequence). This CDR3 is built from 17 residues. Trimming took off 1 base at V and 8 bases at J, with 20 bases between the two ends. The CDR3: CATSRAIGTGIREKLFF. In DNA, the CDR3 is TGTGCCACCAGCAGAGCCATTGGCACAGGGATAAGAGAAAAACTGTTTTTT.